The sequence of this T cell receptor (beta chain) was determined in a study of breast tumors, draining lymph nodes, adjacent tissues. Regarding the study as a whole: The lymph node origin of tumor T cells was framed as consistent with a hypothesis, not demonstrated. Tumor repertoires ranked between lymph nodes and nontumor tissue in diversity, with V and J gene preferences.

The lymph nodes were axillary draining lymph nodes from breast cancer patients. Germline V CDR1 and CDR2: DFQATT, SNEGSKA (reference sequence). The CDR3 extends over 15 amino acids. The germline V and J ends were trimmed by 4 bases and 6 bases, with 22 bases remaining between them. The sample holds many counts of this clonotype. The antigen is undetermined. Via MiXCR, TCRdb re-called the multiplex PCR reads, giving one row per CDR3 protein. The sample has approximately 120,000 distinct CDR3 sequences, 21% seen once. The sequenced sample consisted of axillary lymph node tissue. The J gene is TRBJ2-7, the V gene TRBV20-1; D ambiguous. This sequence originates from a female donor with breast cancer. Some clones in this sample may be carry-over from other donors' samples. The CDR3 region is CSAMTLGQVVVEQYF. CDR3 DNA sequence: TGCAGTGCTATGACCCTAGGGCAGGTCGTAGTCGAGCAGTACTTC.